These 18 T cell receptor beta chains were all obtained from the same sample, sequenced in a study of cytomegalovirus exposure and HLA in healthy donors. TCRdb's table, derived via immunoSEQ multiplex PCR, lists solely in-frame clones and lacks some. The sample includes around 200,000 clones, approximately 86% seen only once; the top ten take about 3%. The sequenced sample consisted of PBMCs. All receptors derive from a woman between 18 and 29 years old in good health and CMV-seronegative.

V is TRBV4-1 and J is TRBJ2-3; no clear D. The ends were cut back, 3 bases at V and 0 bases at J, with 10 bases in the middle. This CDR3 region has 15 residues. Germline CDR1 is MGHRA and CDR2 is YSYEKL. This chain's CDR3 is CASSQITESTDTQYF. In nucleotides, the CDR3 is TGCGCCAGCAGCCAGATCACTGAAAGCACAGATACGCAGTATTTT.

V and J are TRBV27 and TRBJ1-1, with a weak D call TRBD1 (5 bases). CDR1 and CDR2 (germline): MNHEY, SMNVEV (reference sequence). The CDR3 contains 18 residues. With 0 bases removed from V and 1 base from J, the gap between germline ends came to 18 bases. CDR3 region: CASSLSASWGGKNTEAFF. CDR3 DNA: TGTGCCAGCAGTTTATCGGCTTCGTGGGGCGGGAAGAACACTGAAGCTTTCTTT.

The chain joins TRBV27 to TRBJ2-3; D call uncertain. This CDR3 is built from 15 residues. The V end lost 3 bases, the J end lost 5 bases, and 15 bases lay between the germline ends. Germline V gene data show CDR1 as MNHEY and CDR2 as SMNVEV (reference sequence). In DNA, the CDR3 is TGTGCCAGCAGTTTTACAGAAGGTGGTGGAGATACGCAGTATTTT. Residues: CASSFTEGGGDTQYF.

The V call is TRBV14, the J call TRBJ2-7, with 8 bases that match TRBD1. CDR3 length: 14 amino acids. Per the germline V gene, CDR1 is SGHDN and CDR2 is FVKESK. V was pared by 4 bases and J by 3 bases, with 5 bases of the junction left unmatched. In DNA form, the CDR3 reads TGTGCCAGCAGCCGTAGGACAGGGCGCTACGAGCAGTACTTC. Protein: CASSRRTGRYEQYF.

V is TRBV7-8 and J is TRBJ2-1; a weak D match, TRBD1 (5 bases). V was shortened by 5 bases and J by 10 bases, with 12 bases between the two germline ends. Per the germline V gene, CDR1 is SGHVS and CDR2 is FQNEAQ. CDR3 length: 12 amino acids. The CDR3 DNA reads as TGTGCCAGCAGCCCCGGGTCAGGGGAGCAGTTCTTC. The encoded protein is CASSPGSGEQFF.

The chain links TRBV7-8 to TRBJ2-2; a possible D gene is TRBD1 (6 bases). This CDR3 has 16 amino acids. Between the trimmed V and J ends, which lost 5 bases and 6 bases, there was a span of 19 bases. Germline lookup yields CDR1 SGHVS and CDR2 FQNEAQ. The CDR3 coding sequence is TGTGCCAGCAGCCTAGGGGCAGGGGACGTCGCCGGGGAGCTGTTTTTT. The encoded protein is CASSLGAGDVAGELFF.

V is TRBV28 and J is TRBJ1-3; TRBD1 might be the D (6 bases). Germline V lookup: CDR1 MDHEN, CDR2 SYDVKM. The CDR3 extends over 16 amino acids. The V end lost 1 base, the J end lost 2 bases, and 12 bases lay between the germline ends. The CDR3 bases are TGTGCCAGCAGTTTATTCGGACAGCTAACTGGAAACACCATATATTTT. Its protein is CASSLFGQLTGNTIYF.

V is TRBV2 and J is TRBJ2-3; possible D gene TRBD2, 6 bases. Germline V gene lookup returns CDR1 SNHLY and CDR2 FYNNEI. The V and J ends lost 6 bases and 5 bases respectively, with 12 bases between them. CDR3 length: 13 amino acids. The CDR3 is CASSLGGEDTQYF. The CDR3 DNA reads TGTGCCAGCAGCCTGGGGGGTGAAGATACGCAGTATTTT.

The V gene is TRBV4-1, the J gene TRBJ2-7; no definite D call. The length of the CDR3 is 13 residues. Germline V gene data show CDR1 as MGHRA and CDR2 as YSYEKL. Trimming pared 0 bases from V and 4 bases from J, leaving 7 bases between. The CDR3 sequence is CASSQDRSYEQYF. In DNA, the CDR3 is TGCGCCAGCAGCCAAGATAGGAGTTACGAGCAGTACTTC.

This chain connects TRBV7-9 to TRBJ1-1; 7 bases line up with TRBD1. V was pared by 6 bases and J by 7 bases, with 11 bases of the junction left unmatched. This CDR3 comprises 14 residues. CDR1 and CDR2 (germline): SEHNR, FQNEAQ (reference sequence). The chain's CDR3 is CASRGTAALGEAFF. CDR3 bases: TGTGCCAGCAGGGGGACAGCCGCGTTAGGTGAAGCTTTCTTT.

This chain joins TRBV5-6 and TRBJ2-1, with 9 nucleotides matching TRBD2. The CDR3 covers 15 residues. V lost 4 bases and J lost 6; bases outside the gene matches: 8. CDR1 SGHDT and CDR2 YYEEEE come from the germline V gene. CDR3 protein: CASSTGSGSSNEQFF. CDR3 nucleotides: TGTGCCAGCAGCACGGGTAGCGGGAGTAGCAATGAGCAGTTCTTC.

The chain carries TRBV28 and TRBJ1-2; maybe TRBD1 (6 bases). The germline V gene has CDR1 MDHEN and CDR2 SYDVKM. The CDR3 runs 17 residues. V dropped 5 bases and J dropped 3 bases, with 22 bases sitting between them. CDR3 DNA: TGTGCCAGCAGTCTTCCAACCGCGGCAGGGGATTACTATGGCTACACCTTC. This codes for CASSLPTAAGDYYGYTF.

The chain carries TRBV28 and TRBJ2-2; maybe TRBD2 (6 bases). V was shortened by 3 bases and J by 4 bases, with 15 bases between the two germline ends. This CDR3 comprises 16 residues. Looked up from germline, CDR1 is MDHEN and CDR2 is SYDVKM. CDR3 region: CASSLDLGGGTGELFF. The CDR3 DNA reads as TGTGCCAGCAGTTTGGACCTCGGGGGTGGCACCGGGGAGCTGTTTTTT.

The chain recombines TRBV27 with TRBJ1-2; D call uncertain. The germline CDR1 and CDR2 sequences are MNHEY and SMNVEV (reference sequence). The CDR3 runs 11 residues. Trimming left V 6 bases short and J 4 bases short, with 6 bases between. The CDR3 nucleotides are TGTGCCAGCAGCCCAGGCTATGGCTACACCTTC. This sequence encodes CASSPGYGYTF.

The CDR3 is CASIFGQATYNEQFF. CDR3 nucleotide sequence: TGTGCCAGCATTTTTGGACAGGCAACCTACAATGAGCAGTTCTTC. This rearrangement joins TRBV2 to TRBJ2-1; TRBD1 matches at 7 bases. CDR3 length equals 15 residues. Trimming at V came to 7 bases and at J to 2 bases, leaving 8 bases not matched to a gene. CDR1 and CDR2 (germline): SNHLY, FYNNEI.

The CDR3 sequence: CATQAQNTEAFF. Here the CDR3 DNA reads TGTGCCACCCAGGCACAGAACACTGAAGCTTTCTTT. The chain has TRBV19 and TRBJ1-1; D not certain. The ends were cut back, 10 bases at V and 1 base at J, with 10 bases in the middle. The length of the CDR3 is 12 residues. CDR1 and CDR2 from the germline V gene are LNHDA and SQIVND (reference sequence).

This chain joins TRBV5-1 and TRBJ1-2, with 7 bases matching TRBD1. CDR1 is SGHRS and CDR2 is YFSETQ in the germline V gene. CDR3 size: 13 residues. J gave up 3 bases and V 3 bases, and 2 bases lay outside the gene matches. CDR3 DNA: TGCGCCAGCAGCTACCAGGGGGACTATGGCTACACCTTC. It encodes CASSYQGDYGYTF.

The CDR3 DNA follows: TGTGCCAGCAGTTTGGGGACAGAAGCCTACGAGCAGTACTTC. Residues: CASSLGTEAYEQYF. The V gene is TRBV28, the J gene TRBJ2-7, with 7 positions matching TRBD1. The CDR3 is made up of 14 amino acids. The V gene end was trimmed by 3 bases and the J gene end by 2 bases; junction bases not matched to a gene: 4. Germline V gives CDR1 MDHEN, CDR2 SYDVKM.